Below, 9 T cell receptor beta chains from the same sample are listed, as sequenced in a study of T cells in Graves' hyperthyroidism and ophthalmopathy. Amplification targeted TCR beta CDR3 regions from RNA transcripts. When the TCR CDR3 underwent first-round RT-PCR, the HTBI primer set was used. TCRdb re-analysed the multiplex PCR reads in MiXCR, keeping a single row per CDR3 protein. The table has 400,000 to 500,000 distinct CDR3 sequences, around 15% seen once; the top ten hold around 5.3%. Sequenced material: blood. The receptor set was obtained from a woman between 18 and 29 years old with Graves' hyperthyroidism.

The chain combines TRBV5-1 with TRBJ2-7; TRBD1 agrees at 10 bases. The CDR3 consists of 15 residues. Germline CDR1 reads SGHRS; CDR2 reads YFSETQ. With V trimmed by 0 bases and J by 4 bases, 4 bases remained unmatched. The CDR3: CASSLVGTGVYEQYF. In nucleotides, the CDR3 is TGCGCCAGCAGCTTGGTTGGGACAGGGGTGTACGAGCAGTACTTC.

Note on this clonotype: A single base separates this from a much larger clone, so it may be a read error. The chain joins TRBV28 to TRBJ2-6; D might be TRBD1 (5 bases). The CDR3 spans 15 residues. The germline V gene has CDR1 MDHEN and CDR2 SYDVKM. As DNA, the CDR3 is TGTGCCAGCAGTTTTGGGGTCTCTGGGGCCAACGCCCTGACTTTC. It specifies CASSFGVSGANALTF.

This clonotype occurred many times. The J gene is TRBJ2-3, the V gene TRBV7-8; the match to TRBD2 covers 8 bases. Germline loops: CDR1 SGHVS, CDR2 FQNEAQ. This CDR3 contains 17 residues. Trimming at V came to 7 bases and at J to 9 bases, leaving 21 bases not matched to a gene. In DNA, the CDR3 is TGTGCCAGCACCAAAACCTGGGGGGAAGCGGGAGAGGGCACGCAGTATTTT. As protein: CASTKTWGEAGEGTQYF.

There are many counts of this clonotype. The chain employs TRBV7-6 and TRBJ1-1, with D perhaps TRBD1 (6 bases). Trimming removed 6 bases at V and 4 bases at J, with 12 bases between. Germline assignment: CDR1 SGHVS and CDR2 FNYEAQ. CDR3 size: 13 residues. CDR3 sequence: CASSRDRSTEAFF. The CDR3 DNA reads TGTGCCAGCAGTCGTGACAGGTCCACTGAAGCTTTCTTT.

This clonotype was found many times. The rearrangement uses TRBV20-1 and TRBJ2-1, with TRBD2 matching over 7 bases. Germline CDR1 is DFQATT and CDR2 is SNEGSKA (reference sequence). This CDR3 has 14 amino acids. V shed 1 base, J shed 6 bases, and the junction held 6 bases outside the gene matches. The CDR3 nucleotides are TGCAGTGCTAGAGGGGGGGGAGGTCGCAATGAGCAGTTCTTC. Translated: CSARGGGGRNEQFF.

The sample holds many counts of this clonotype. CDR3 bases: TGCGCCAGCAGCAACGGACAGGGGGCCCCCACAGATACGCAGTATTTT. Amino acid sequence: CASSNGQGAPTDTQYF. V usage is TRBV5-1 and J usage is TRBJ2-3, with 11 bases aligning to TRBD1. The trim removed 4 bases at V and 2 bases at J, leaving 6 bases unmatched. The CDR3 is 16 residues long. The V gene's germline CDR1 is SGHRS and CDR2 YFSETQ.

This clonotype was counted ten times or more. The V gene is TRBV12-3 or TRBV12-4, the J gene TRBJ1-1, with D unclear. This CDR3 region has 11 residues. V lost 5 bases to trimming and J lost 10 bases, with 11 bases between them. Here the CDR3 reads CASSPVVGAFF. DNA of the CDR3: TGTGCCAGCAGTCCCGTTGTGGGAGCTTTCTTT.

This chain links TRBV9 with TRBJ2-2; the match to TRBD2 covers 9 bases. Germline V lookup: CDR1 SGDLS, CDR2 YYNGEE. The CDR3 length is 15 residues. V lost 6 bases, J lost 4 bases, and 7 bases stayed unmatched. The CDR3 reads CASKSSGISTGELFF. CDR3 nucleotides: TGTGCCAGCAAATCTAGCGGGATAAGCACCGGGGAGCTGTTTTTT. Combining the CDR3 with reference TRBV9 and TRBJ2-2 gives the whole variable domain DSGVTQTPKHLITATGQRVTLRCSPRSGDLSVYWYQQSLDQGLQFLIQYYNGEERAKGNILERFSAQQFPDLHSELNLSSLELGDSALYFCASKSSGISTGELFFGEGSRLTVL.

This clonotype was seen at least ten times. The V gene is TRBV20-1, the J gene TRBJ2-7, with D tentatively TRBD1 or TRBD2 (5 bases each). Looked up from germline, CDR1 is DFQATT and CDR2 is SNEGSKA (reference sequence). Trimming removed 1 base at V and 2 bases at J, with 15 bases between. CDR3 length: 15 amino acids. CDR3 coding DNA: TGCAGTGCTAGAGCCCCGCAGGGAGAAGCCTACGAGCAGTACTTC. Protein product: CSARAPQGEAYEQYF.